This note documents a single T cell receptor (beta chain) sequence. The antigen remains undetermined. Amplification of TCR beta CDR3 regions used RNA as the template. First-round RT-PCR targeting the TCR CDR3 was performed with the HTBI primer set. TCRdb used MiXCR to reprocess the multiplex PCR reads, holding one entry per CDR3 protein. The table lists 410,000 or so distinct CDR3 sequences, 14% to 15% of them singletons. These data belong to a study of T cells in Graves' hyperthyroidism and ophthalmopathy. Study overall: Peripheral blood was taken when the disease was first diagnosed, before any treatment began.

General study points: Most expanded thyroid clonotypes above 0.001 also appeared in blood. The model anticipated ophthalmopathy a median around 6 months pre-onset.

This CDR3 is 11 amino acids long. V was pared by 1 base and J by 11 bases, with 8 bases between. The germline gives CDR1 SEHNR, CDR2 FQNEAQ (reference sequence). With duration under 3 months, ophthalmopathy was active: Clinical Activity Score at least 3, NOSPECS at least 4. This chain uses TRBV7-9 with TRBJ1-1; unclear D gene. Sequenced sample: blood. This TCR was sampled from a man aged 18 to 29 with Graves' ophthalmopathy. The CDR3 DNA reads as TGTGCCAGCAGCTTAGACTTGATTGCTTTCTTT. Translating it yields CASSLDLIAFF.